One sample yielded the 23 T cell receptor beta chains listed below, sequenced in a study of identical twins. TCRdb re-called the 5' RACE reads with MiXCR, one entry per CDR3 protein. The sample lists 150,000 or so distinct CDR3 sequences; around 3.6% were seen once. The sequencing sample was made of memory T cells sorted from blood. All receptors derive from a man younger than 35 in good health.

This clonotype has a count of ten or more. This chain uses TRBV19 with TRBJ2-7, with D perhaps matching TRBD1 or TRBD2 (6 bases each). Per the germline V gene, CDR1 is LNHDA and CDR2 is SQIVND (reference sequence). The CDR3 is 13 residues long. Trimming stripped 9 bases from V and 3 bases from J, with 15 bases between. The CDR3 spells CASRGRQHYEQYF. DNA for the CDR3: TGTGCCAGCCGGGGGCGGCAACACTACGAGCAGTACTTC.

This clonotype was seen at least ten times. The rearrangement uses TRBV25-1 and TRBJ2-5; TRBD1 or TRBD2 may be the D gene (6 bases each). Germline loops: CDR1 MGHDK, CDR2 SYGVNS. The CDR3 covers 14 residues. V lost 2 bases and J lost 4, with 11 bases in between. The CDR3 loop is CASSEKGGRETQYF. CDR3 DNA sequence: TGTGCCAGCAGTGAAAAAGGGGGGAGAGAGACCCAGTACTTC.

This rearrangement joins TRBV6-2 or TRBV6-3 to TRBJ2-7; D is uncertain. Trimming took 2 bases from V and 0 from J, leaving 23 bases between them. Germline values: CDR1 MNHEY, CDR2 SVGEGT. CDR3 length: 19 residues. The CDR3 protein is CASSYQRRFSLRRSYEQYF. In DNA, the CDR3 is TGTGCCAGCAGTTACCAACGAAGGTTTAGCCTGCGTCGCTCCTACGAGCAGTACTTC.

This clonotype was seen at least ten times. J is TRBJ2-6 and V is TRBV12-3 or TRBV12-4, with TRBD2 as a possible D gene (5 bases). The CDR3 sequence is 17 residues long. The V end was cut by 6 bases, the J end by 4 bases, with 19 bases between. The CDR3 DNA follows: TGTGCCAGCAGCCCCCCCCGTCGGACGGGGGGGGCCAACGTCCTGACTTTC. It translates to CASSPPRRTGGANVLTF.

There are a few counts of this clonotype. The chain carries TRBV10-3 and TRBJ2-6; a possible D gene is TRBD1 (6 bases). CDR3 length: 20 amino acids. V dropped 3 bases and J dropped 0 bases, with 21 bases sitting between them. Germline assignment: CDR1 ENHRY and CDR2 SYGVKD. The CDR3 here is CAISDGVQGLPSSGANVLTF. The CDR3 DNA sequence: TGTGCCATCAGTGATGGGGTTCAGGGGCTGCCGAGCTCTGGGGCCAACGTCCTGACTTTC.

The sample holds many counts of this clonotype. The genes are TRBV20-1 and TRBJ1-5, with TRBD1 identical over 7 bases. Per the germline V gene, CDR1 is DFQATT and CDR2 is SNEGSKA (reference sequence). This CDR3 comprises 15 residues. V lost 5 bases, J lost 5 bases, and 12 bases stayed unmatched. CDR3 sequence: CSAPETGRADQPQHF. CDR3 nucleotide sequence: TGCAGTGCTCCGGAGACAGGGAGGGCCGATCAGCCCCAGCATTTT.

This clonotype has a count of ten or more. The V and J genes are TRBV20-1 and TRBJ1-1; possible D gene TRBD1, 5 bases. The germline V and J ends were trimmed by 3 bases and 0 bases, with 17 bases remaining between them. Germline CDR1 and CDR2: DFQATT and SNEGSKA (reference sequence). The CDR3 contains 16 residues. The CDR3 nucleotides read TGCAGTGCTAGGGGGTGGGGCAGCTTGATGAACACTGAAGCTTTCTTT. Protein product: CSARGWGSLMNTEAFF.

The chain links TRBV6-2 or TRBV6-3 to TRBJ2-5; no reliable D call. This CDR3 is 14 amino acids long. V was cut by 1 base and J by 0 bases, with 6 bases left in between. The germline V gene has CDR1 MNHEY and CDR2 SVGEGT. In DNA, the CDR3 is TGTGCCAGCAGTTACTTACGTAACCAAGAGACCCAGTACTTC. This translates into CASSYLRNQETQYF.

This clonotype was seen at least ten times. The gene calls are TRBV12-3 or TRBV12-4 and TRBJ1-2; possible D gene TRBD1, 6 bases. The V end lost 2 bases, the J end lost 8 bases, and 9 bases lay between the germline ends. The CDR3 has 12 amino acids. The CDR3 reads CASSLSRGGYTF. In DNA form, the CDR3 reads TGTGCCAGCAGTTTAAGCAGGGGCGGCTACACCTTC.

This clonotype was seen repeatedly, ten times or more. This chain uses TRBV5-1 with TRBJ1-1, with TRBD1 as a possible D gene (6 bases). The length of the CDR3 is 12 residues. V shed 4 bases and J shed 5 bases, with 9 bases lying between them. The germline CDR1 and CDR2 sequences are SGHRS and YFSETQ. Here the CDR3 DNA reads TGCGCCAGCAGCCTCGACAGGACTGAAGCTTTCTTT. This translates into CASSLDRTEAFF. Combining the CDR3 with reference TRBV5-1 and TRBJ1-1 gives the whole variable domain KAGVTQTPRYLIKTRGQQVTLSCSPISGHRSVSWYQQTPGQGLQFLFEYFSETQRNKGNFPGRFSGRQFSNSRSEMNVSTLELGDSALYLCASSLDRTEAFFGQGTRLTVV.

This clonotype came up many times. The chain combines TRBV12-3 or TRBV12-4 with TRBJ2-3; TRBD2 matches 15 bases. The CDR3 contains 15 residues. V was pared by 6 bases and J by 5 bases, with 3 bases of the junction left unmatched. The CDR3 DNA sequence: TGTGCCAGCAGCGGACTAGCGGGAGGGGTAGATACGCAGTATTTT. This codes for CASSGLAGGVDTQYF.

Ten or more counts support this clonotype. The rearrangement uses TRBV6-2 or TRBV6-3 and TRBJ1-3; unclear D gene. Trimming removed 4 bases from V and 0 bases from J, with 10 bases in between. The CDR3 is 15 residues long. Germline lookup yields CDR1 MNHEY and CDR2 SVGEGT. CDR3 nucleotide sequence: TGTGCCAGCAGTTCCTTCCGGCTCTCTGGAAACACCATATATTTT. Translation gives CASSSFRLSGNTIYF.

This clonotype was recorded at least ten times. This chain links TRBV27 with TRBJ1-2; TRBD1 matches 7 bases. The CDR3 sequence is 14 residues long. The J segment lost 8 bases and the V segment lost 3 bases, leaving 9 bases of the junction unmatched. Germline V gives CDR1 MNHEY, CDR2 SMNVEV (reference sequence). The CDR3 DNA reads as TGTGCCAGCAGTTTCCACCCAGGGGGAGAAGGCTACACCTTC. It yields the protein CASSFHPGGEGYTF.

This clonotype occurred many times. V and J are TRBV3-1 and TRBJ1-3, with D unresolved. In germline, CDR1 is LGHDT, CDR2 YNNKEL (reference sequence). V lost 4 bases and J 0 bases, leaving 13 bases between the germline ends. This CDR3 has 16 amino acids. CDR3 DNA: TGTGCCAGCAGCCGCCGGACGCAAAGCTCTGGAAACACCATATATTTT. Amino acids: CASSRRTQSSGNTIYF.

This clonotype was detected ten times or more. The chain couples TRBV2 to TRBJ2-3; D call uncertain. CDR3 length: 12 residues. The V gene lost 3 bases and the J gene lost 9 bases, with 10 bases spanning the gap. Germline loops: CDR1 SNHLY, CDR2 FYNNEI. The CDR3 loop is CASSDESGTQYF. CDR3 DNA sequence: TGTGCCAGCAGTGATGAGTCCGGAACGCAGTATTTT.

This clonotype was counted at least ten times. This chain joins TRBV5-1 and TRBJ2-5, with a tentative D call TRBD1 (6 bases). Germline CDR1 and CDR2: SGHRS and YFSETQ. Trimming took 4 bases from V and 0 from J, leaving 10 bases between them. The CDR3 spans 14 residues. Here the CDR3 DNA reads TGCGCCAGCAGCACTGGACAGTACCAAGAGACCCAGTACTTC. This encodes CASSTGQYQETQYF.

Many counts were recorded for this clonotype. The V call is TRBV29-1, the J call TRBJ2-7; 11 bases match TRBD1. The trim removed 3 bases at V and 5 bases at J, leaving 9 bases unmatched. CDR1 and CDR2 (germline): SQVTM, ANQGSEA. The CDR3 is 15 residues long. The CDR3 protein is CSVDLGRTGGNEQYF. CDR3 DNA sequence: TGCAGCGTTGATCTGGGACGGACAGGGGGCAACGAGCAGTACTTC.

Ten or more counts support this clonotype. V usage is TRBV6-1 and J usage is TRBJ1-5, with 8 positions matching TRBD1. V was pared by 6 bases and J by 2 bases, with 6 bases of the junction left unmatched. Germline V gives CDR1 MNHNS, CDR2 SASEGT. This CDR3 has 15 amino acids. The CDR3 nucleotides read TGTGCCAGCAGCAAGACAGGGGCGGGCAATCAGCCCCAGCATTTT. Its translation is CASSKTGAGNQPQHF.

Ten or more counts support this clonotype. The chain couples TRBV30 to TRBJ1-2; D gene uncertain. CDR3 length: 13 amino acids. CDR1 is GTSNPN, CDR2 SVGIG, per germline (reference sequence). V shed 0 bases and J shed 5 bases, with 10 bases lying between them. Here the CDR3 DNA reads TGTGCCTGGAGTGTAGGGCCCCTATATGGCTACACCTTC. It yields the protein CAWSVGPLYGYTF.

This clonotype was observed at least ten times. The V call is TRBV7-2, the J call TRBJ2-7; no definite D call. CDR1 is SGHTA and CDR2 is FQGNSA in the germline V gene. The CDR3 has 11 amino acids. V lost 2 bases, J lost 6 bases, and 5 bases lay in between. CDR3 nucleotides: TGTGCCAGCAGCTTATGGGGCGAGCAGTACTTC. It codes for CASSLWGEQYF.

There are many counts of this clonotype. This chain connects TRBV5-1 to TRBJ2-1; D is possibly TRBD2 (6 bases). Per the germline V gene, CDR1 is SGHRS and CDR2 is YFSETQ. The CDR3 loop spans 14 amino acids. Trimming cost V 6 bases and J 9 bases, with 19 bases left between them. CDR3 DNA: TGCGCCAGCATCCGGGACTTTTTCGGCGGTGAGCAGTTCTTC. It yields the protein CASIRDFFGGEQFF.

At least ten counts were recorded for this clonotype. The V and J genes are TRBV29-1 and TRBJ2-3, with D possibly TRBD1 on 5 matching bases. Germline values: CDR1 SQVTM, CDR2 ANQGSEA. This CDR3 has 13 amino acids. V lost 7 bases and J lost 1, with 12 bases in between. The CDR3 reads CSGSRQRTDTQYF. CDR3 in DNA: TGCAGCGGGTCGAGACAGCGCACAGATACGCAGTATTTT.

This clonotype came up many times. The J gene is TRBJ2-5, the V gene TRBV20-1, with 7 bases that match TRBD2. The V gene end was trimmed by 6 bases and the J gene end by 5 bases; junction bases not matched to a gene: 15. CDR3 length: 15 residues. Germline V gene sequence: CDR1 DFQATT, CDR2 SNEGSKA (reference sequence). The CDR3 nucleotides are TGCAGTGCCATCTCTCCGGGGGAGGGCCCCGAGACCCAGTACTTC. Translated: CSAISPGEGPETQYF.